A selection of T cell receptor beta chains follows, all from one sample in a study of T cell responses to AZD1222 COVID-19 vaccine. Clones were read by immunoSEQ multiplex PCR, and TCRdb kept only the in-frame ones, dropping some. The data contain about 140,000 clones, around nine tenths of them singletons. This specimen consisted of peripheral blood, obtained on day 0 of AZD1222 vaccination. These receptors were taken from an adult in good health. Both conserved end residues are part of each CDR3. The D gene is left open where the match is weak. A row's size may be missing; if present it is once, few, many or a size class.

J gene,CDR3 length,V gene,D gene,clone size,CDR3 protein,CDR3 DNA
TRBJ1-2,16,TRBV2,TRBD1,NA,CASSEDRQGRYYGYTF,TGTGCCAGCAGTGAAGACCGACAGGGACGGTACTATGGCTACACCTTC
TRBJ2-3,15,TRBV7-7,TRBD2,once,CASSQAGGLTDTQYF,TGTGCCAGCAGCCAAGCGGGGGGCCTCACAGATACGCAGTATTTT
TRBJ2-1,15,TRBV18,TRBD2,NA,CASSPLASGGGEQFF,TGTGCCAGCTCACCACTGGCTAGCGGTGGAGGTGAGCAGTTCTTC
TRBJ1-1,12,TRBV5-1,NA,NA,CASSLVNTEAFF,TGCGCCAGCAGCTTGGTCAACACTGAAGCTTTCTTT
TRBJ2-5,13,TRBV2,NA,NA,CASSLGHGETQYF,TGTGCCAGCAGTCTAGGTCATGGGGAGACCCAGTACTTC
TRBJ2-5,17,TRBV18,NA,NA,CASSPTRRGTFQETQYF,TGTGCCAGCTCACCAACCCGTAGGGGTACCTTCCAAGAGACCCAGTACTTC
TRBJ2-1,15,TRBV19,TRBD2,NA,CASSATSGVFNEQFF,TGTGCCAGTAGTGCTACTAGCGGGGTGTTCAATGAGCAGTTCTTC
TRBJ1-2,11,TRBV16,NA,once,CASSQSIGYTF,TGTGCCAGCAGCCAATCTATCGGCTACACCTTC
TRBJ2-2,17,TRBV7-3,TRBD2,NA,CASSLTLAGGPTGELFF,TGTGCCAGCAGCTTAACGCTAGCGGGAGGTCCCACCGGGGAGCTGTTTTTT
TRBJ1-5,19,TRBV19,NA,NA,CASSIDPFIVGSNYQPQHF,TGTGCCAGTAGTATAGATCCTTTTATCGTGGGGTCCAACTATCAGCCCCAGCATTTT
TRBJ1-1,16,TRBV6-1,TRBD1,NA,CASSERQGFLNTEAFF,TGTGCCAGCAGTGAGAGACAGGGGTTCTTGAACACTGAAGCTTTCTTT
TRBJ2-7,15,TRBV19,NA,NA,CASSRGGGGGYEQYF,TGTGCCAGTAGTAGAGGTGGGGGAGGGGGCTACGAGCAGTACTTC
TRBJ1-1,15,TRBV4-1,NA,NA,CASSQAWQGSTEAFF,TGCGCCAGCAGCCAAGCTTGGCAGGGATCCACTGAAGCTTTCTTT
TRBJ1-4,14,TRBV19,NA,NA,CASRTETTNEKLFF,TGTGCCAGTAGAACAGAGACAACTAATGAAAAACTGTTTTTT
TRBJ2-7,13,TRBV15,NA,NA,CATRPGASYEQYF,TGTGCCACCAGACCGGGCGCTTCCTACGAGCAGTACTTC
TRBJ2-1,15,TRBV18,TRBD2,NA,CASSPRTSGSDEQFF,TGTGCCAGCTCACCGCGGACTAGCGGGAGCGATGAGCAGTTCTTC
TRBJ1-2,14,TRBV6-2/TRBV6-3,TRBD1,NA,CASSYRGGNYGYTF,TGTGCCAGCAGTTACAGAGGGGGCAACTATGGCTACACCTTC
TRBJ2-7,13,TRBV6-6,NA,NA,CASSLERNYEQYF,TGTGCCAGCAGTTTGGAGAGAAACTACGAGCAGTACTTC
TRBJ1-1,13,TRBV2,TRBD1,NA,CASRMTGVGWAFF,TGTGCCAGCAGAATGACAGGGGTAGGGTGGGCTTTCTTT
TRBJ1-4,16,TRBV28,NA,NA,CASSSPRTGTPEKLFF,TGTGCCAGCAGTTCTCCCCGGACGGGTACGCCGGAAAAACTGTTTTTT
TRBJ1-2,14,TRBV27,TRBD1,few,CASSRDRGHYGYTF,TGTGCCAGCAGCCGAGACAGGGGGCACTATGGCTACACCTTC
TRBJ2-1,16,TRBV6-1,NA,NA,CASSDPAAPTSDEQFF,TGTGCCAGCAGTGATCCCGCGGCTCCCACTTCGGATGAGCAGTTCTTC
TRBJ1-2,13,TRBV2,NA,NA,CASSGQGLDGYTF,TGTGCCAGCAGTGGGCAGGGGTTGGATGGCTACACCTTC
TRBJ1-2,16,TRBV4-1,NA,NA,CASSQDVAGWGYGYTF,TGCGCCAGCAGCCAAGATGTGGCAGGCTGGGGCTATGGCTACACCTTC
TRBJ1-3,17,TRBV5-1,NA,NA,CASSLTARGWGRNTIYF,TGCGCCAGCAGCTTGACCGCCCGGGGATGGGGGCGAAACACCATATATTTT
TRBJ2-3,13,TRBV6-4,NA,NA,CASSDSASDTQYF,TGTGCCAGCAGTGACTCAGCGTCAGATACGCAGTATTTT
TRBJ2-1,16,TRBV14,NA,NA,CASSQDYGRAYNEQFF,TGTGCCAGCAGCCAAGATTACGGGAGAGCGTACAATGAGCAGTTCTTC
TRBJ1-5,14,TRBV5-5,NA,NA,CASSLGPGNQPQHF,TGTGCCAGCAGCTTGGGCCCAGGAAATCAGCCCCAGCATTTT
TRBJ1-5,13,TRBV7-2,NA,NA,CASSLGANQPQHF,TGTGCCAGCAGCTTAGGGGCGAATCAGCCCCAGCATTTT
TRBJ2-2,15,TRBV29-1,TRBD1,once,CSVEAGDRAAGELFF,TGCAGCGTTGAAGCCGGGGACAGGGCGGCCGGGGAGCTGTTTTTT
TRBJ1-4,13,TRBV15,NA,NA,CATRTTGGKKLFF,TGTGCCACCCGAACAACGGGCGGAAAAAAACTGTTTTTT
TRBJ2-7,15,TRBV10-3,TRBD2,NA,CAISESREAPYEQYF,TGTGCCATCAGTGAGTCGCGGGAGGCCCCCTACGAGCAGTACTTC
TRBJ1-5,15,TRBV6-6,NA,few,CASSLQGNSNQPQHF,TGTGCCAGCAGTCTTCAGGGAAATAGCAATCAGCCCCAGCATTTT
TRBJ2-3,16,TRBV24-1,NA,NA,CATSDLASVGTDTQYF,TGTGCCACCAGTGATTTGGCTAGCGTCGGCACAGATACGCAGTATTTT
TRBJ1-2,15,TRBV4-3,TRBD1,NA,CASSHRQGLNYGYTF,TGCGCCAGCAGCCATAGACAGGGCCTTAACTATGGCTACACCTTC
TRBJ2-3,14,TRBV27,NA,NA,CASSLPGTVSTQYF,TGTGCCAGCAGCCTACCCGGGACTGTATCTACGCAGTATTTT
TRBJ2-1,15,TRBV11-1,NA,NA,CASSFALGIGGEQFF,TGTGCCAGCAGCTTCGCTTTAGGGATAGGAGGTGAGCAGTTCTTC
TRBJ1-1,16,TRBV28,NA,NA,CASSLSVGTATTEAFF,TGTGCCAGCAGTTTATCAGTAGGGACGGCCACCACTGAAGCTTTCTTT
TRBJ1-5,14,TRBV24-1,TRBD1,NA,CATRETGLNQPQHF,TGTGCCACCAGGGAGACAGGGCTTAATCAGCCCCAGCATTTT
TRBJ1-2,15,TRBV7-9,TRBD1,NA,CASSSAGGGASGYTF,TGTGCCAGCAGTTCCGCAGGGGGAGGAGCCTCGGGCTACACCTTC
TRBJ2-1,13,TRBV4-1,NA,once,CASSQPGLNEQFF,TGCGCCAGCAGCCAACCGGGCCTTAATGAGCAGTTCTTC
TRBJ2-5,13,TRBV5-5,NA,NA,CASSFSPEETQYF,TGTGCCAGCAGCTTTAGCCCAGAGGAGACCCAGTACTTC
TRBJ1-1,15,TRBV6-5,TRBD1,NA,CASSYVHRGGPEAFF,TGTGCCAGCAGTTACGTCCACAGGGGAGGGCCTGAAGCTTTCTTT
TRBJ2-7,13,TRBV5-1,NA,NA,CASGGTDPYEQYF,TGCGCCAGCGGGGGGACGGACCCCTACGAGCAGTACTTC
TRBJ2-7,15,TRBV11-1,NA,NA,CASSSAPGGFYEQYF,TGTGCCAGCAGTTCAGCTCCGGGCGGATTCTACGAGCAGTACTTC
TRBJ1-2,14,TRBV3-1/TRBV3-2,TRBD1,NA,CASSHPGQGNGYTF,TGTGCCAGCAGCCACCCGGGACAGGGTAATGGCTACACCTTC
TRBJ2-7,14,TRBV7-9,TRBD1,NA,CASSSQQTGDEQYF,TGTGCCAGCAGCTCCCAGCAGACAGGGGACGAGCAGTACTTC
TRBJ2-7,14,TRBV7-2,NA,NA,CASSLAGDPYEQYF,TGTGCCAGCAGCTTAGCGGGAGACCCCTACGAGCAGTACTTC
TRBJ2-1,12,TRBV19,NA,NA,CASRGEYNEQFF,TGTGCCAGTAGAGGGGAGTACAATGAGCAGTTCTTC
TRBJ2-1,15,TRBV3-1/TRBV3-2,NA,NA,CASSQEMDSYNEQFF,TGTGCCAGCAGCCAAGAGATGGACTCTTACAATGAGCAGTTCTTC
TRBJ1-5,16,TRBV19,NA,NA,CASSTGLGFSNQPQHF,TGTGCCAGTAGTACAGGTCTTGGGTTTAGCAATCAGCCCCAGCATTTT
TRBJ1-2,13,TRBV5-1,NA,NA,CASSLDGALGYTF,TGCGCCAGCAGCTTGGATGGGGCTCTAGGCTACACCTTC
TRBJ1-1,16,TRBV7-9,TRBD1,NA,CASTYWTGGLNTEAFF,TGTGCCAGCACATATTGGACAGGGGGGTTGAACACTGAAGCTTTCTTT
TRBJ2-7,14,TRBV19,TRBD2,NA,CATSSGTTLYEQYF,TGTGCCACTTCATCCGGGACTACTCTCTACGAGCAGTACTTC